Given below is one TCR beta chain in context. Sequenced by immunoSEQ multiplex PCR; TCRdb stores in-frame clones only, minus some. Of roughly 850,000 clones detected, about 96% appear once; the ten largest clones hold about 0.25%. CD8 cells regarded as naive lacked CD45RO, were positively chosen for CCR7, and omitted terminally differentiated effector memory CD45RA+ cells. The entry originates in a study of shared clonotypes between healthy human individuals. J lost 3 bases, V lost 6 bases, and 9 bases had no gene match. CDR1 and CDR2 (germline): MDHEN, SYDVKM. CDR3 length: 15 residues. The receptor's source is a man aged 25-40 years in good health. This chain connects TRBV28 to TRBJ2-7; 9 bases align to TRBD2. The sequenced sample consisted of naive CD8+ T cells sorted from blood. CDR3 region: CASSRYQAGGYEQYF. The CDR3 nucleotides read TGTGCCAGCAGCCGGTACCAAGCGGGAGGCTACGAGCAGTACTTC.